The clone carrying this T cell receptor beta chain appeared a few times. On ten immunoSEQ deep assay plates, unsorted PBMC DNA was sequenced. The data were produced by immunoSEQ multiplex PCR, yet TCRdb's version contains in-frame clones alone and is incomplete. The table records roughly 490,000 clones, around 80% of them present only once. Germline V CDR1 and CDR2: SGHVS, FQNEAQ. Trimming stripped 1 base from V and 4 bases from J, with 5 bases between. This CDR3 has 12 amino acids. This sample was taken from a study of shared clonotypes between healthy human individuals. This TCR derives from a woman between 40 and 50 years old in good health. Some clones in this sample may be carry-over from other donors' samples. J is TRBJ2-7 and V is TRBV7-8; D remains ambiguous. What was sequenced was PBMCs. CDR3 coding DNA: TGTGCCAGCAGCTTAGTCCAGTACGAGCAGTACTTC. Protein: CASSLVQYEQYF.